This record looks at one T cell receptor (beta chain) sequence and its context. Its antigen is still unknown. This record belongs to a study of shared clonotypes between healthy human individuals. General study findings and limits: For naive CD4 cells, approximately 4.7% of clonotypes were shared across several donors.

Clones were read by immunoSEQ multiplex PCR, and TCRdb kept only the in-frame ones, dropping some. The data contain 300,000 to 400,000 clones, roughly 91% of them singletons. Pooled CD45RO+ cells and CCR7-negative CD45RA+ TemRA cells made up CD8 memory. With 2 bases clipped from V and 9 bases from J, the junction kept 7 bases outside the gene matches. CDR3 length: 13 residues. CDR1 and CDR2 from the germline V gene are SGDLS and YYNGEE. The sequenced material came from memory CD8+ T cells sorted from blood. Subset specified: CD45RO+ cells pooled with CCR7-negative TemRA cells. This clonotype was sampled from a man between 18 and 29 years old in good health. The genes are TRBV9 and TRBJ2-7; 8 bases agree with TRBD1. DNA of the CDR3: TGTGCCAGCAGCGTCGGGACAGGACTTATGCAGTACTTC. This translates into CASSVGTGLMQYF. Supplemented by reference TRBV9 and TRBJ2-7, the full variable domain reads DSGVTQTPKHLITATGQRVTLRCSPRSGDLSVYWYQQSLDQGLQFLIQYYNGEERAKGNILERFSAQQFPDLHSELNLSSLELGDSALYFCASSVGTGLMQYFGPGTRLTVT.